This T cell receptor beta chain was obtained from a study of CD4 and CD8 cells across lung adenocarcinoma regions (dated by TCRdb to 2016 to 2018). Regarding the research as a whole: The study compared tumor centers with tumor margins to examine intratumor heterogeneity of the T cell receptor repertoire.

Patients with localized lung adenocarcinoma, a subtype of non-small cell lung cancer, were used as donors. Samples were obtained from the margins of localized lung adenocarcinomas. For TCR repertoire analysis, CD8+ T cells taken from tumor tissue were profiled apart from CD4+ T cells. There are many counts of this clonotype. The target of this receptor is not known. No quality values exist for individual bases; no much larger clone is one base distant. Library preparation employed PCR. Sequencing was carried out with a HiSeq X Ten. Starting from the raw public reads, TCRdb applied fastp trimming at Q25, assembled clones with MiXCR and retained in-frame beta chains. Here each entry gathers all rows of one CDR3 protein and keeps the most common genes and DNA. Here the sample has roughly 10,000 distinct CDR3 sequences; under 50% occur a single time. The top ten hold 33% of the sample. The CDR3 starts with the cysteine, ends with the phenylalanine, and has 15 residues. CDR3 DNA only is kept here, 45 bases in frame from base 1. The junction carries 10 bases between V and J, which are trimmed by 0 bases and 3 bases respectively. The germline V gene (reference sequence) specifies LNHNV as CDR1 and YYDKDF as CDR2.

The material sequenced was CD8+ T cells from the margin of a lung tumor. The intended sense of this specimen's cell subset or site label: tumor margin region. Here the chain combines TRBV15 and TRBJ2-3; no D gene call is confident. The receptor comes from a male donor with lung adenocarcinoma. The CD4 and CD8 labels of this study may be unreliable. CDR3 region: CATSREWGGTDTQYF. The sequence in DNA is TGTGCCACCAGCAGAGAGTGGGGTGGGACAGATACGCAGTATTTT.